This T cell receptor beta chain comes out of a study of immune characterization of retroperitoneal liposarcoma. Germline assignment: CDR1 MNHEY and CDR2 SVGEGT. The CDR3 totals 14 residues. Trimming stripped 6 bases from V and 5 bases from J, with 16 bases between. MiXCR, run by TCRdb on the PCR reads, gives a single entry per CDR3 protein. Of 10,000 to 13,000 distinct CDR3 sequences in the sample, under 35% were seen once. The chain is built from TRBV6-2 or TRBV6-3 and TRBJ2-5; D possibly corresponds to TRBD2 (5 bases). The sequenced sample was tumor tissue. This sequence was found in a male donor with retroperitoneal liposarcoma. Here the CDR3 DNA reads TGTGCCAGCAGGTACCTCGAGGGCTTCGAGACCCAGTACTTC. It encodes CASRYLEGFETQYF.